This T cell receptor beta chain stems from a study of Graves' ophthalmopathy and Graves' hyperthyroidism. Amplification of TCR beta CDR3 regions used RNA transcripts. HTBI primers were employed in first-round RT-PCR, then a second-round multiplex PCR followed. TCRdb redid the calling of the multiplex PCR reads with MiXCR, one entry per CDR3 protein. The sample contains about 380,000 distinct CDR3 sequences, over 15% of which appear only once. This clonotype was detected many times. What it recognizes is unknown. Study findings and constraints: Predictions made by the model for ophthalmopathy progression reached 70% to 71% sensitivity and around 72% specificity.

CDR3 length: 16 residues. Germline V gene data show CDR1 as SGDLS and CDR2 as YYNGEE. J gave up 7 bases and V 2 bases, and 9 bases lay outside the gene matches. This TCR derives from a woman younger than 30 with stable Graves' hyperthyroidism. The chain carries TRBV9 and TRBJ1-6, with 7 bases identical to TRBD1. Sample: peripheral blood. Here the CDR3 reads CASSVNSGGLNSPLHF. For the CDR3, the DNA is TGTGCCAGCAGCGTTAACTCAGGGGGGTTGAATTCACCCCTCCACTTT.